This T cell receptor beta chain originates from a study of cytomegalovirus exposure and HLA in healthy donors. Study in general: The Caucasian-associated ancestry cluster contained 75% to 85% of the approximately 400 genotyped donors.

The PCR contained 60 Vbeta and 13 Jbeta primers. Sequenced by immunoSEQ multiplex PCR; TCRdb stores in-frame clones only, minus some. In the table there are about 140,000 clones, roughly four fifths of which are singletons. This clone was observed a few times. Antigen specificity is unknown. Regarding the study as a whole: The classifier was said to identify cytomegalovirus status with high specificity and sensitivity. At a 0.05 false discovery rate, a later analysis found over 15,000 TCR beta sequences to be associated with HLA alleles.

Sample: PBMCs. This clonotype originated in a woman aged 60-70 years in good health and CMV-seropositive.

The CDR3 sequence is CASSAELGGTEQETQYF. CDR3 sequence (DNA): TGCGCCAGCAGCGCCGAGCTGGGGGGAACGGAGCAAGAGACCCAGTACTTC. The chain couples TRBV4-1 to TRBJ2-5, with D maybe TRBD2 (6 bases). The CDR3 has 17 residues. Germline CDR1 reads MGHRA; CDR2 reads YSYEKL. Trimming took 5 bases from V and 2 from J, leaving 21 bases between them.